A selection of T cell receptor beta chains follows, all from one sample in a study of blood T cell repertoires in COVID-19. Measured with immunoSEQ multiplex PCR; TCRdb has only the in-frame clones, and not every one. Altogether 200,000 to 250,000 clones are present, 85% to 90% being singletons, with the ten largest covering over 3%. Input material: PBMCs or T cells enriched from blood (not recorded which). The receptors stem from a woman in her 50s in a cohort exposed to, infected with or recovered from COVID-19 (not recorded which). Both conserved end residues are part of each CDR3. D genes are given only for firm matches. Where a row states a size, it is once, few, many or the class of an expanded clone; other rows omit it.

TRBJ1-1 TRBV18 . TRBD1 TGTGCCAGCTCACCACTAACAGGGGTGGGCACTGAAGCTTTCTTT CASSPLTGVGTEAFF
TRBJ2-3 TRBV11-2 . TRBD2 TGTGCCAGCAGCCCAACTAGCGGGGGAGGAGATACGCAGTATTTT CASSPTSGGGDTQYF
TRBJ2-1 TRBV29-1 . . TGCAGCGTGATTACTAATCAGCTACCAATGATACTTCGGTTCTTC CSVITNQLPMILRFF
TRBJ2-3 TRBV28 . TRBD2 TGTGCCAGCAGTATAGCGGGGGGGATGCGCACAGATACGCAGTATTTT CASSIAGGMRTDTQYF
TRBJ2-5 TRBV7-2 . . TGTGCCAGCAGCTTAGATATTGGGCGCCGGGAGACCCAGTACTTC CASSLDIGRRETQYF
TRBJ1-1 TRBV28 . TRBD1 TGTGCCAGCAGTTGCTGGGACAGGACTGAAGCTTTCTTT CASSCWDRTEAFF
TRBJ2-3 TRBV29-1 . TRBD2 TGCAGCGTAGAACTAGCGGGGGGGCATCAAGATACGCAGTATTTT CSVELAGGHQDTQYF
TRBJ2-3 TRBV13 . TRBD1 TGTGCCAGCAGCGGTGTGGACAGGGGATTTACGCAGTATTTT CASSGVDRGFTQYF
TRBJ1-4 TRBV18 . TRBD1 TGTGCCAGCTCACCCGGGACAGACCTAAATGAAAAACTGTTTTTT CASSPGTDLNEKLFF
TRBJ2-7 TRBV10-3 . . TGTGCCATCAGTACTCAGGCCCCAAGCCCCTACGAGCAGTACTTC CAISTQAPSPYEQYF
TRBJ1-1 TRBV12-3/TRBV12-4 . . TGTGCCAGCAGTTTAGGGCAGGGATCTGAAGCTTTCTTT CASSLGQGSEAFF
TRBJ2-5 TRBV15 . TRBD2 TGTGCCACCAGCAGAGTCCTAGGACTAGCGGGGGGTGGAGAGACCCAGTACTTC CATSRVLGLAGGGETQYF
TRBJ1-1 TRBV6-5 . . TGTGCCAGCAGTTACTTGGGGGGAGGCACTGAAGCTTTCTTT CASSYLGGGTEAFF
TRBJ2-5 TRBV4-1 . TRBD2 TGCGCCAGCAGCCACCCTAGCGGGGGGGCCCAAGAGACCCAGTACTTC CASSHPSGGAQETQYF
TRBJ1-6 TRBV5-4 . . TGTGCCAGCAGCTTGTGGGGGGATTACAATTCACCCCTCCACTTT CASSLWGDYNSPLHF
TRBJ2-1 TRBV2 . . TGTGCCAGCAGTGACGTACTAGTCGGCAATGAGCAGTTCTTC CASSDVLVGNEQFF
TRBJ2-1 TRBV6-2/TRBV6-3 . . TGTGCCAGCAGTTACTCCAACTACAATGAGCAGTTCTTC CASSYSNYNEQFF
TRBJ1-1 TRBV12-5 . TRBD1 TGTGCTAGTGGCCGGGACAGTCGCGTCACTGAAGCTTTCTTT CASGRDSRVTEAFF
TRBJ1-1 TRBV5-1 once . TGCGCCAGCAGCTTTAGCAGACTGAACACTGAAGCTTTCTTT CASSFSRLNTEAFF
TRBJ2-5 TRBV4-2 . TRBD2 TGTGCCAGCAGCCCCCGACTAGCGGTTGAGACCCAGTACTTC CASSPRLAVETQYF
TRBJ1-5 TRBV2 . . TGTGCCAGCAGTGAAGTGGGACTTAATCAGCCCCAGCATTTT CASSEVGLNQPQHF
TRBJ1-2 TRBV2 once . TGTGCCAGCAGTGGTTATGGAGGGAGGGATGGCTACACCTTC CASSGYGGRDGYTF
TRBJ1-2 TRBV19 . . TGTGCCAGTAGTATTTTGGGGGCCTTGGGTGGCTACACCTTC CASSILGALGGYTF
TRBJ1-1 TRBV2 . TRBD1 TGTGCCAGCAGTGATGCCTTAGTGGGACAGGGCCTTGAAGCTTTCTTT CASSDALVGQGLEAFF
TRBJ1-2 TRBV7-2 . . TGTGCCAGCAGGCGGGGGGGGAGCTATGGCTACACCTTC CASRRGGSYGYTF
TRBJ2-5 TRBV11-3 . TRBD2 TGTGCCAGCAGCACCGGACTAGCCGGGGAGACCCAGTACTTC CASSTGLAGETQYF
TRBJ2-7 TRBV6-7 . TRBD2 TGTGCCAGCAGTTACCCGCCGGGTCCGTGGGGGACTAACGAGCAGTACTTC CASSYPPGPWGTNEQYF
TRBJ2-7 TRBV10-3 . TRBD2 TGTGCCAGCAAAAAGGGTGGCGGGGGACTTATCTACGAGCAGTACTTC CASKKGGGGLIYEQYF
TRBJ2-1 TRBV4-1 . TRBD2 TGCGCCAGCAGCCAAGCCAAGACTAGCGGGGGCATTCACAATGAGCAGTTCTTC CASSQAKTSGGIHNEQFF
TRBJ2-7 TRBV12-3/TRBV12-4 . . TGTGCCAGCACCACGCGGGGTTACGAGCAGTACTTC CASTTRGYEQYF
TRBJ2-4 TRBV20-1 . . TGCAGTGCCCCTTTCCGCAGGCGACAGTACTTC CSAPFRRRQYF
TRBJ1-2 TRBV4-1 once . TGCGCCAGCAGCCAAGGAGGTCGGAACGGGGATGGCTACACCTTC CASSQGGRNGDGYTF
TRBJ2-2 TRBV6-5 . TRBD1 TGTGCCAGCAGGACAGGGGTCACCGGGGAGCTGTTTTTT CASRTGVTGELFF
TRBJ2-5 TRBV9 . TRBD2 TGTGCCAGCAGCGTACTAGCGGGGAAGCAAGAGACCCAGTACTTC CASSVLAGKQETQYF
TRBJ1-6 TRBV28 . . TGTGCCAGCAGCCCTACTAGTAATTCACCCCTCCACTTT CASSPTSNSPLHF
TRBJ2-6 TRBV6-6 once TRBD1 TGTGCCAGCAGTCGGAAGACGGACAGGGGTCTAGATCATGGAGCCAACGTCCTGACTTTC CASSRKTDRGLDHGANVLTF
TRBJ1-6 TRBV14 . . TGTGCCAGCAGCCAAGATTTGCCTATCTATAATTCACCCCTCCACTTT CASSQDLPIYNSPLHF
TRBJ1-2 TRBV2 . TRBD1 TGTGCCAGCTTGACAGGGAGTGGCTACACCTTC CASLTGSGYTF
TRBJ2-7 TRBV7-2 . TRBD2 TGTGCCAGCAGCTTAGTCAGCGGGGGGGCGGGAGAGCAGTACTTC CASSLVSGGAGEQYF
TRBJ2-5 TRBV5-1 . . TGCGCCAGCAGCTTGATCCTAGAAGAGACCCAGTACTTC CASSLILEETQYF
TRBJ2-5 TRBV2 . . TGTGCCAGCAGTGAATACGGAGGAGAGACCCAGTACTTC CASSEYGGETQYF
TRBJ2-2 TRBV5-8 few . TGTGCCAGCAGCCCCTTAGGGAGTACCGGGGAGCTGTTTTTT CASSPLGSTGELFF
TRBJ1-1 TRBV5-4 . . TGTGCCAGCAGCCTTGGGAAAGGCGGGGAATTCGACACTGAAGCTTTCTTT CASSLGKGGEFDTEAFF
TRBJ2-7 TRBV18 . . TGTGCCAGCTCACCACTGAACAGGGACTCCTACGAGCAGTACTTC CASSPLNRDSYEQYF
TRBJ1-2 TRBV3-1/TRBV3-2 . . TGTGCCAGCAGCCAAGATGGGGCCTACTATGGCTACACCTTC CASSQDGAYYGYTF
TRBJ2-1 TRBV3-1/TRBV3-2 . TRBD2 TGTGCCAGCAGCCAAGTCCTAGCGGGGGCATACGACAATGAGCAGTTCTTC CASSQVLAGAYDNEQFF
TRBJ2-3 TRBV4-3 . TRBD1 TGCGCCAGCAGCCAGGAGAGGACAGGTATTAGCACAGATACGCAGTATTTT CASSQERTGISTDTQYF
TRBJ1-5 TRBV19 . . TGTGCCAGTAGTGAGAACAGGGAGTACCAGCCCCAGCATTTT CASSENREYQPQHF
TRBJ1-2 TRBV6-2/TRBV6-3 . TRBD1 TGTGCCAGCAGTTTAAGACAGGGGCTGTATGGCTACACCTTC CASSLRQGLYGYTF